The 10 T cell receptor beta chains in this list originate from one sample, sequenced in a study of cytomegalovirus exposure and HLA in healthy donors. PCR employed 60 Vbeta and 13 Jbeta primers. Sequencing used immunoSEQ multiplex PCR; TCRdb keeps in-frame clones, though not all of them. The sample lists 150,000 or so clones, roughly 83% seen once, with 1% in the top ten. Sequencing used PBMCs. The source is a man aged 25 to 45 in good health and CMV-seronegative.

The chain links TRBV4-1 to TRBJ2-7, with unresolved D. The V gene's germline CDR1 is MGHRA and CDR2 YSYEKL. The CDR3 is made up of 13 amino acids. The germline V and J ends were trimmed by 0 bases and 0 bases, with 3 bases remaining between them. The CDR3 DNA reads TGCGCCAGCAGCCAAGACAACTCCTACGAGCAGTACTTC. Translated, it gives CASSQDNSYEQYF.

In DNA, the CDR3 is TGTGCCAGTAGTATAGGTGCTAGCGTCCAAGAGACCCAGTACTTC. Its protein product is CASSIGASVQETQYF. The chain couples TRBV19 to TRBJ2-5; D is possibly TRBD2 (6 bases). This CDR3 has 15 amino acids. The germline CDR1 and CDR2 sequences are LNHDA and SQIVND (reference sequence). The V end lost 1 base, the J end lost 1 base, and 10 bases lay between the germline ends.

This chain joins TRBV7-2 and TRBJ2-2; D unresolved. From germline, CDR1 is SGHTA and CDR2 FQGNSA. CDR3 length equals 15 residues. V gave up 1 base and J gave up 1 base, with 7 bases separating them. CDR3 in amino acids: CASSLVGGNTGELFF. CDR3 in DNA: TGTGCCAGCAGCTTAGTAGGCGGGAACACCGGGGAGCTGTTTTTT.

The V gene is TRBV12-5, the J gene TRBJ2-5; D ambiguous. The DNA end favors TRBJ2-7, so the J call may be wrong. The germline gives CDR1 LGHNT, CDR2 FRNRAP. This CDR3 comprises 13 residues. The CDR3 loop reads CASGPVDAYEQYF. CDR3 nucleotides: TGTGCTAGTGGCCCGGTAGATGCCTACGAGCAGTACTTC.

The chain joins TRBV2 to TRBJ2-5, with TRBD2 identical over 9 bases. The J segment lost 1 base and the V segment lost 5 bases, leaving 5 bases of the junction unmatched. The CDR3 is 15 residues long. Germline V gene data show CDR1 as SNHLY and CDR2 as FYNNEI. The CDR3 nucleotides read TGTGCCAGCAGTTTCCGGACTAGCGCCCAAGAGACCCAGTACTTC. It encodes CASSFRTSAQETQYF.

The chain has TRBV4-1 and TRBJ2-3; 12 bases align to TRBD1. With V trimmed by 3 bases and J by 5 bases, 9 bases remained unmatched. Per germline, CDR1 MGHRA and CDR2 YSYEKL. The CDR3 extends over 17 amino acids. The CDR3 nucleotides are TGCGCCAGCAGCCAGCCGGGACAGGGGGCATTAAGAGATACGCAGTATTTT. It codes for CASSQPGQGALRDTQYF.

This clone appeared once. The rearrangement links TRBV29-1 to TRBJ1-3; D unresolved. Germline-derived CDR1 and CDR2 are SQVTM and ANQGSEA. This CDR3 contains 13 residues. V shed 4 bases and J shed 1 base, with 8 bases lying between them. For the CDR3, the DNA is TGCAGCGTTGTGGCCGTGTCTGGAAACACCATATATTTT. This translates into CSVVAVSGNTIYF.

Comment on this clone: A junction end diverges from the germline sequence, so it may reflect a read error. The J gene is TRBJ2-1, the V gene TRBV10-3, with 9 bases fitting TRBD2. The germline V gene encodes CDR1 ENHRY and CDR2 SYGVKD. The CDR3 sequence is 13 residues long. The CDR3 region is CAIRESAGGEQFF. The CDR3 DNA reads as TGTGCCATCAGGGAGTCGGCGGGAGGGGAGCAGTTCTTC.

This chain connects TRBV7-2 to TRBJ1-1, with 7 bases matching TRBD1. V lost 6 bases to trimming and J lost 2 bases; unmatched junction nucleotides: 9. The CDR3 totals 15 residues. Germline lookup yields CDR1 SGHTA and CDR2 FQGNSA. The CDR3 DNA follows: TGTGCCAGCAGTTTTTCGACAGGGACAAACACTGAAGCTTTCTTT. Amino acid sequence: CASSFSTGTNTEAFF.

This clone showed up just a few times. The chain joins TRBV19 to TRBJ1-5, with D possibly matching TRBD1 (6 bases). Deletions cut 4 bases from V and 7 bases from J, with 17 bases between. Germline values: CDR1 LNHDA, CDR2 SQIVND (reference sequence). This CDR3 is 15 amino acids long. The CDR3 region is CASSTQSSGEQPQHF. The DNA of the CDR3 is TGTGCCAGTAGTACACAGAGTTCAGGGGAACAGCCCCAGCATTTT.